The T cell receptor (beta chain) under discussion was sequenced for a study of molecular identifiers for immune sequencing clone quantification. TCRdb re-called the PCR reads with MiXCR, one entry per CDR3 protein. The data show approximately 680,000 distinct CDR3 sequences, roughly 27% seen once. Sorting isolated naive CD8 T cells as CD8+CD4-CCR7+CD45RA+ events. Germline CDR1 and CDR2: MNHEY and SVGEGT. V was cut by 6 bases and J by 4 bases, with 16 bases left in between. CDR3 size: 14 residues. This chain joins TRBV6-2 or TRBV6-3 and TRBJ2-7, with D possibly being TRBD1 (6 bases). Material: naive CD8+ T cells from blood, with Jurkat cell RNA spiked in. This sample's subset: FACS-sorted CD8+CD4-CCR7+CD45RA+ naive T cells. This clonotype was sampled from a human donor in good health. Some libraries in this study had Jurkat cell RNA spiked in. The CDR3: CASRTGQIRYEQYF. Here the CDR3 DNA reads TGTGCCAGCAGGACCGGACAGATAAGATACGAGCAGTACTTC.